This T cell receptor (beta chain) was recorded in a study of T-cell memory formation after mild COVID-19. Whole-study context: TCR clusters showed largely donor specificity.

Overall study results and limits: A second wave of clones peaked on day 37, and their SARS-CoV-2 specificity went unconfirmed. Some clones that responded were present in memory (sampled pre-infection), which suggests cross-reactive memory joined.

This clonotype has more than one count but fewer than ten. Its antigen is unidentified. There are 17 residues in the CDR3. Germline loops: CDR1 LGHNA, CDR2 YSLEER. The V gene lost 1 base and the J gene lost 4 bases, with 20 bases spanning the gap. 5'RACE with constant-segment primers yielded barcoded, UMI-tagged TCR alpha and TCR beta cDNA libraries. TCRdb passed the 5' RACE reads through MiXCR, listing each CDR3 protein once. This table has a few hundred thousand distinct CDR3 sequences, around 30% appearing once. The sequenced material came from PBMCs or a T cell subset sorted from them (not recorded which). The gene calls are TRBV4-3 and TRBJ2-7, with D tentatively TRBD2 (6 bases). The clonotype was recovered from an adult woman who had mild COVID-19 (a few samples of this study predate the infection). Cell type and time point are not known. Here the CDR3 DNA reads TGCGCCAGCAGCCAAGCGGGTGCGGGGACTTTTGATTACGAGCAGTACTTC. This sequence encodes CASSQAGAGTFDYEQYF.